The clone carrying this T cell receptor (beta chain) turned up a few times. As yet, its antigen is unknown. The record originates from a study of early T cells in non-severe SARS-CoV-2 infection. Notes on the study in general: VDJdb matches were skewed toward anti-spike CD8 T cell responses.

Individual cDNA molecules received unique molecular identifiers. Each CDR3 protein is one row after TCRdb ran MiXCR on the 5' RACE reads. Counted here are roughly 110,000 distinct CDR3 sequences, roughly 10% occurring once; the ten biggest clones make up about 8%. This CDR3 has 13 residues. Germline assignment: CDR1 SGHRS and CDR2 YFSETQ. V was pared by 4 bases and J by 10 bases, with 17 bases between. V is TRBV5-1 and J is TRBJ1-1; a possible D gene is TRBD1 (5 bases). The source material was whole blood. This receptor was obtained from an adult who was a healthcare worker with PCR-confirmed SARS-CoV-2 infection or an uninfected control (not recorded which). Here the CDR3 reads CASSRDLSGRAFF. CDR3 nucleotides: TGCGCCAGCAGCCGGGACCTCTCCGGACGAGCTTTCTTT.